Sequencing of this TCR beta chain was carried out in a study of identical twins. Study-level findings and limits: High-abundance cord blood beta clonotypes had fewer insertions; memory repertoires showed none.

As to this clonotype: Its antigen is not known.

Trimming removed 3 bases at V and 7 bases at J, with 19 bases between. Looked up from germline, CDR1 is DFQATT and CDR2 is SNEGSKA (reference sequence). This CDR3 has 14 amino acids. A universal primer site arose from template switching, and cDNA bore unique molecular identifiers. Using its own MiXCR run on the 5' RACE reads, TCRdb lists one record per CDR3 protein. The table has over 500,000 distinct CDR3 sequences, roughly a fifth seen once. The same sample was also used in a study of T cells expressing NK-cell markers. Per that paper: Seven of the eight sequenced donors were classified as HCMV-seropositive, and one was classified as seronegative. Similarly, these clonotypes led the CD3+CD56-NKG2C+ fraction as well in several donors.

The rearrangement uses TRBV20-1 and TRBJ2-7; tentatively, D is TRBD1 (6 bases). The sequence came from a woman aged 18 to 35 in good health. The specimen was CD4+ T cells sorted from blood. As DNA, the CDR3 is TGCAGTGCTAGTCCCAGGGGACCCTACGAGGAGCAGTACTTC. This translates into CSASPRGPYEEQYF.